This is a list of T cell receptor beta chains from one sample in a study of T cells in Graves' hyperthyroidism and ophthalmopathy. TCRdb processed the multiplex PCR reads anew with MiXCR; each CDR3 protein has one entry. The table records around 300,000 distinct CDR3 sequences, about 14% of them present only once. Material for sequencing was blood. These receptors were collected from a woman aged 30 to 39 with Graves' hyperthyroidism that later progressed to Graves' ophthalmopathy. The CDR3 runs from the conserved cysteine through the conserved F or W. The order of the fields is clone size, J gene, V gene, D gene, CDR3 protein, CDR3 DNA. A D gene is named only where the DNA matches it firmly. Clone sizes are given selectively: once, few, many, or a class where the clone is expanded.

few | TRBJ2-1 | TRBV7-3 | - | CASSPGGAVYNEQFF | TGTGCCAGCAGCCCCGGGGGCGCGGTTTACAATGAGCAGTTCTTC
few | TRBJ1-4 | TRBV5-5 | TRBD1 | CASSGDFSTGVREKLFF | TGTGCCAGCAGCGGGGATTTCTCGACAGGGGTGAGAGAAAAACTGTTTTTT
few | TRBJ2-2 | TRBV7-9 | TRBD1 | CASSLVTGQGFVPGELFF | TGTGCCAGCAGCTTAGTTACGGGACAGGGTTTTGTCCCCGGGGAGCTGTTTTTT
many | TRBJ2-7 | TRBV12-3/TRBV12-4 | - | CASKRPSPGDEQYF | TGTGCCAGCAAACGGCCGTCTCCCGGTGACGAGCAGTACTTC
many | TRBJ1-3 | TRBV7-6 | - | CASSRDSSGNTIYF | TGTGCCAGCAGCCGCGACAGTTCTGGAAACACCATATATTTT
many | TRBJ1-2 | TRBV6-5 | - | CASSYSVGDRDGYTF | TGTGCCAGCAGTTACTCGGTCGGGGACCGGGATGGCTACACCTTC
many | TRBJ1-1 | TRBV2 | - | CASSGLKGLNTEAFF | TGTGCCAGCAGTGGGTTGAAGGGGTTGAACACTGAAGCTTTCTTT
few | TRBJ2-5 | TRBV20-1 | - | CSASSVEETQYF | TGCAGTGCTAGCTCCGTGGAAGAGACCCAGTACTTC
- | TRBJ2-7 | TRBV28 | TRBD1 | CASSPPPGTGIAYYEQYF | TGTGCCAGCAGTCCACCACCTGGGACAGGTATTGCCTACTACGAGCAGTACTTC
- | TRBJ1-6 | TRBV15 | - | CATSRDTGRNSPLHF | TGTGCCACCAGCAGAGACACAGGGCGTAATTCACCCCTCCACTTT
many | TRBJ2-6 | TRBV6-1 | TRBD1 | CASSATGAGANVLTF | TGTGCCAGCAGTGCTACAGGGGCCGGGGCCAACGTCCTGACTTTC
many | TRBJ2-7 | TRBV3-1 | TRBD1 | CASSQMTGSSYEQYF | TGTGCCAGCAGCCAAATGACAGGGAGCTCCTACGAGCAGTACTTC
many | TRBJ2-3 | TRBV20-1 | TRBD2 | CSVPLAGGPMADTQYF | TGCAGTGTACCCCTAGCGGGAGGGCCGATGGCAGATACGCAGTATTTT
- | TRBJ2-1 | TRBV19 | TRBD2 | CASSTISGPYNEQFF | TGTGCCAGTAGTACCATTAGCGGGCCATACAATGAGCAGTTCTTC
many | TRBJ2-5 | TRBV7-9 | - | CASEVGQETQYF | TGTGCCAGCGAGGTGGGGCAAGAGACCCAGTACTTC
- | TRBJ2-1 | TRBV3-1 | - | CASSQGGTPPYNEQFF | TGTGCCAGCAGCCAAGGCGGGACTCCCCCTTACAATGAGCAGTTCTTC
many | TRBJ1-2 | TRBV11-2 | TRBD1 | CASSSGDRDFYTF | TGTGCCAGCAGCTCAGGGGACAGGGACTTCTACACCTTC
many | TRBJ2-2 | TRBV11-3 | - | CASSRERGTGELFF | TGTGCCAGCAGTCGGGAGAGGGGAACCGGGGAGCTGTTTTTT
many | TRBJ2-4 | TRBV7-2 | - | CASTLKPTAKNIQYF | TGTGCCAGCACCCTCAAACCAACCGCCAAAAACATTCAGTACTTC
- | TRBJ2-7 | TRBV5-5 | - | CASSLEWTASYEQYF | TGTGCCAGCAGCTTGGAGTGGACAGCCTCCTACGAGCAGTACTTC
few | TRBJ1-3 | TRBV29-1 | TRBD1 | CSVAEQGAGNTIYF | TGCAGCGTAGCCGAACAGGGGGCTGGAAACACCATATATTTT
- | TRBJ2-7 | TRBV11-2 | TRBD1 | CTSSPSTGSPNYEQYF | TGTACCAGCAGCCCGTCGACAGGGTCCCCTAACTACGAGCAGTACTTC
many | TRBJ2-2 | TRBV20-1 | TRBD2 | CSAKFQRGNTGELFF | TGCAGTGCTAAGTTCCAGCGGGGGAACACCGGGGAGCTGTTTTTT
many | TRBJ2-1 | TRBV28 | TRBD1 | CASSLSGTGGPPGEQFF | TGTGCCAGCAGTTTATCCGGGACAGGGGGCCCTCCGGGTGAGCAGTTCTTC
many | TRBJ2-1 | TRBV4-3 | - | CASSQDLMGDEQFF | TGCGCCAGCAGCCAAGATCTAATGGGGGATGAGCAGTTCTTC
once | TRBJ1-4 | TRBV3-1 | - | CASSQDHRLAKLFF | TGTGCCAGCAGCCAAGATCACAGGTTGGCAAAACTGTTTTTT
many | TRBJ2-5 | TRBV6-2/TRBV6-3 | TRBD2 | CASRGGAGELQETQYF | TGTGCCAGCAGAGGCGGGGCGGGAGAACTCCAAGAGACCCAGTACTTC
once | TRBJ2-1 | TRBV18 | TRBD2 | CASSRTERGGDPYNEQFF | TGTGCCAGCTCACGAACAGAGCGGGGCGGGGATCCCTACAATGAGCAGTTCTTC
- | TRBJ2-3 | TRBV4-3 | TRBD2 | CASSQDLAGGLDTQYF | TGCGCCAGCAGCCAAGATCTAGCGGGAGGGTTGGATACGCAGTATTTT
many | TRBJ2-7 | TRBV7-9 | TRBD2 | CASSLELGLAAEQYF | TGTGCCAGCAGCTTAGAGTTGGGACTAGCAGCCGAGCAGTACTTC
many | TRBJ2-1 | TRBV12-3/TRBV12-4 | - | CASSLGPLYNEQFF | TGTGCCAGCAGCTTAGGCCCTCTCTACAATGAGCAGTTCTTC
many | TRBJ2-1 | TRBV7-3 | TRBD2 | CASSPGTSGRVNEQFF | TGTGCCAGCAGCCCCGGGACTAGCGGGAGGGTCAATGAGCAGTTCTTC
many | TRBJ2-1 | TRBV7-9 | TRBD2 | CASSQLTSGRADEQFF | TGTGCCAGCAGCCAACTTACTAGCGGGAGGGCCGATGAGCAGTTCTTC
many | TRBJ2-7 | TRBV20-1 | - | CSARVSASPSYEQYF | TGCAGTGCTAGGGTATCTGCTAGCCCCTCCTACGAGCAGTACTTC
- | TRBJ2-6 | TRBV6-1 | - | CASSGGVGVSGANVLTF | TGTGCCAGCAGTGGTGGGGTGGGAGTTTCTGGGGCCAACGTCCTGACTTTC
- | TRBJ2-1 | TRBV19 | - | CASTHSPGLGSYNEQFF | TGTGCCAGTACGCACTCGCCGGGATTAGGCTCCTACAATGAGCAGTTCTTC
many | TRBJ2-7 | TRBV6-1 | - | CASSSTLERYEQYF | TGTGCCAGCAGTTCCACCCTGGAGCGTTACGAGCAGTACTTC
- | TRBJ2-1 | TRBV5-1 | - | CASSAGSEYNEQFF | TGCGCCAGCAGCGCGGGGTCCGAATACAATGAGCAGTTCTTC
- | TRBJ2-3 | TRBV19 | TRBD2 | CASSQTSGNTDTQYF | TGTGCCAGTAGTCAAACTAGCGGGAACACAGATACGCAGTATTTT
many | TRBJ2-5 | TRBV7-2 | - | CASSLALGRGPQVAQYF | TGTGCCAGCAGCTTAGCGCTAGGTAGAGGCCCTCAGGTGGCCCAGTACTTC
- | TRBJ2-7 | TRBV6-1 | - | CASRDYALEQYF | TGTGCCAGCAGGGACTACGCACTGGAGCAGTACTTC
few | TRBJ2-1 | TRBV5-1 | - | CASSLRNYEQFF | TGCGCCAGCAGCTTGCGGAATTATGAGCAGTTCTTC
many | TRBJ2-7 | TRBV20-1 | - | CSAADEAYEQYF | TGCAGTGCTGCCGACGAAGCCTACGAGCAGTACTTC
- | TRBJ2-2 | TRBV20-1 | - | CSTPGPNTGELFF | TGCAGCACACCCGGTCCGAACACCGGGGAGCTGTTTTTT
many | TRBJ2-5 | TRBV28 | - | CASSLLYQETQYF | TGTGCCAGCAGTTTATTGTACCAAGAGACCCAGTACTTC
- | TRBJ2-1 | TRBV24-1 | - | CATSETDYNEQFF | TGTGCCACCAGTGAGACGGATTACAATGAGCAGTTCTTC
many | TRBJ2-2 | TRBV9 | - | CASSIGAAGELFF | TGTGCCAGCAGCATCGGAGCCGCGGGGGAGCTGTTTTTT
many | TRBJ2-1 | TRBV5-1 | - | CASAFIAYNEQFF | TGCGCCAGTGCCTTTATAGCCTACAATGAGCAGTTCTTC
few | TRBJ2-1 | TRBV6-2/TRBV6-3 | TRBD2 | CASSYSIRSGASGSNRDYNEQFF | TGTGCCAGCAGTTACTCTATCAGGAGTGGGGCTAGCGGGAGTAATAGAGACTACAATGAGCAGTTCTTC
many | TRBJ2-7 | TRBV11-2 | - | CASSSNRASYEQYF | TGTGCCAGCAGCTCGAACAGGGCCTCCTACGAGCAGTACTTC
many | TRBJ1-2 | TRBV19 | - | CASSPWQGDYGYTF | TGTGCCAGTAGTCCCTGGCAGGGTGACTATGGCTACACCTTC
many | TRBJ2-7 | TRBV6-2/TRBV6-3 | - | CASSSSDPWFSYREENHEQYF | TGTGCCAGCAGTTCGAGTGACCCATGGTTTTCCTACAGGGAGGAGAACCACGAGCAGTACTTC
- | TRBJ1-3 | TRBV6-2/TRBV6-3 | - | CASSYSAGGSGNTIYF | TGTGCCAGCAGTTACTCGGCAGGAGGCTCTGGAAACACCATATATTTT
many | TRBJ1-1 | TRBV9 | - | CASSVGVGGTEAFF | TGTGCCAGCAGCGTAGGGGTGGGAGGGACTGAAGCTTTCTTT
- | TRBJ1-1 | TRBV29-1 | - | CSVVDRTNTKAFF | TGCAGCGTAGTTGACAGGACGAACACTAAAGCTTTCTTT